Below are 28 T cell receptor beta chains sequenced from a single sample in a study of human T cells and chemical hapten exposure. MiXCR, run by TCRdb on the RACE reads, gives a single entry per CDR3 protein. The sample lists roughly 380,000 distinct CDR3 sequences, about 5.1% occurring once. As to time point: pre-sensitization, week 0. Described treatment: therapeutic diphenylcyclopropenone sensitization with weekly scalp DPC. The source material was whole blood, sampled in connection with sensitization to the hapten diphenylcyclopropenone (DPC). The receptors derive from a woman in her fifties or sixties with alopecia areata. Some clones in this sample may be carry-over from other donors' samples.

J is TRBJ2-1 and V is TRBV5-6, with D tentatively TRBD2 (7 bases). CDR1 and CDR2 from the germline V gene are SGHDT and YYEEEE. There are 16 residues in the CDR3. V lost 4 bases and J lost 6, with 20 bases in between. Here the CDR3 DNA reads TGTGCCAGCAGCCTCGGGGGGCACCACCGGAGCAATGAGCAGTTCTTC. This gives the protein CASSLGGHHRSNEQFF.

This clonotype was picked up many times. The chain employs TRBV2 and TRBJ2-1; TRBD2 is a possible D gene (6 bases). Germline values: CDR1 SNHLY, CDR2 FYNNEI. The germline V and J ends were trimmed by 3 bases and 7 bases, with 10 bases remaining between them. The CDR3 length is 13 residues. This CDR3 reads CASSDREWNEQFF. In DNA form, the CDR3 reads TGTGCCAGCAGTGACCGGGAGTGGAATGAGCAGTTCTTC.

There are a few counts of this clonotype. The rearrangement uses TRBV5-1 and TRBJ2-2; TRBD1 matches 8 bases. The CDR3 sequence is 15 residues long. The germline V gene has CDR1 SGHRS and CDR2 YFSETQ. Losses at the gene ends were 4 bases for V and 3 bases for J; bases not matched to a gene: 5. In DNA form, the CDR3 reads TGCGCCAGCAGCCCTCAGGGGGCGCACACCGGGGAGCTGTTTTTT. It codes for CASSPQGAHTGELFF.

This clonotype was seen at least ten times. The CDR3 DNA follows: TGTGCCAGCAGTCTACAGGGGTCCTCGGGGGAGCAGTACTTC. Amino acid sequence: CASSLQGSSGEQYF. The chain joins TRBV7-3 to TRBJ2-7; TRBD1 agrees at 7 bases. The ends lost 6 bases at V and 7 bases at J; junction bases unmatched: 12. The CDR3 sequence is 14 residues long. CDR1 and CDR2 from the germline V gene are SGHTA and FQGTGA.

In its sample, this clonotype was seen many times. The CDR3 protein is CASSQEDRRPGELFF. CDR3 nucleotides: TGTGCCAGCAGCCAAGAAGACAGGAGACCCGGGGAGCTGTTTTTT. The chain joins TRBV3-1 to TRBJ2-2; possible D gene TRBD1, 6 bases. The CDR3 totals 15 residues. From germline, CDR1 is LGHDT and CDR2 YNNKEL (reference sequence). The ends were cut back, 0 bases at V and 6 bases at J, with 11 bases in the middle.

The chain is built from TRBV6-2 or TRBV6-3 and TRBJ1-6; no definite D call. Germline V gene sequence: CDR1 MNHEY, CDR2 SVGEGT. The CDR3 totals 12 residues. Trimming left V 6 bases short and J 17 bases short, with 17 bases between. The CDR3 region has the DNA TGTGCCAGCAGATCTACGCCGGGCTACGTCCACTTT. Translating it yields CASRSTPGYVHF.

This clonotype has ten or more counts. The chain couples TRBV2 to TRBJ2-5, with D uncertain. The CDR3 is 14 residues long. Trimming removed 5 bases from V and 4 bases from J, with 14 bases in between. CDR1 SNHLY and CDR2 FYNNEI come from the germline V gene. DNA of the CDR3: TGTGCCAGCAGTCCCGACTCGTCGAGAGAGACCCAGTACTTC. Residues: CASSPDSSRETQYF. The full variable domain, in which reference TRBV2 and TRBJ2-5 provide the parts outside the CDR3, is EPEVTQTPSHQVTQMGQEVILRCVPISNHLYFYWYRQILGQKVEFLVSFYNNEISEKSEIFDDQFSVERPDGSNFTLKIRSTKLEDSAMYFCASSPDSSRETQYFGPGTRLLVL.

This clonotype was counted only a few times. The chain uses TRBV30 and TRBJ1-1; possible D gene TRBD1, 6 bases. Germline V gives CDR1 GTSNPN, CDR2 SVGIG (reference sequence). CDR3 length: 13 amino acids. Trimming stripped 0 bases from V and 4 bases from J, with 9 bases between. CDR3 DNA sequence: TGTGCCTGGAGTGTTGAGGGGGGCACTGAAGCTTTCTTT. As protein: CAWSVEGGTEAFF.

The chain couples TRBV19 to TRBJ2-3; 9 nucleotides line up with TRBD1. Looked up from germline, CDR1 is LNHDA and CDR2 is SQIVND (reference sequence). V gave up 3 bases and J gave up 0 bases; unmatched junction bases: 1. CDR3 length equals 15 residues. CDR3 amino acids: CASSIGTGSTDTQYF. CDR3 sequence (DNA): TGTGCCAGTAGTATCGGGACAGGGAGCACAGATACGCAGTATTTT.

This clonotype was found many times. The chain employs TRBV29-1 and TRBJ1-2; weak D call: TRBD1 (6 bases). The V and J ends lost 3 bases and 2 bases respectively, with 10 bases between them. Germline-derived CDR1 and CDR2 are SQVTM and ANQGSEA. This CDR3 contains 13 residues. Here the CDR3 reads CSVDVGGNYGYTF. The CDR3 DNA follows: TGCAGCGTTGATGTAGGGGGGAACTATGGCTACACCTTC. The variable domain in full, with the rest retrieved from reference TRBV29-1 and TRBJ1-2, is SAVISQKPSRDICQRGTSLTIQCQVDSQVTMMFWYRQQPGQSLTLIATANQGSEATYESGFVIDKFPISRPNLTFSTLTVSNMSPEDSSIYLCSVDVGGNYGYTFGSGTRLTVV.

In its sample, this clonotype was seen a few times. This chain joins TRBV27 and TRBJ2-7; 9 bases map to TRBD1. CDR3 length equals 13 residues. The V gene's germline CDR1 is MNHEY and CDR2 SMNVEV (reference sequence). Trimming removed 3 bases from V and 7 bases from J; junction bases left unmatched: 4. The CDR3 is CASSFGQGREQYF. The CDR3 DNA is TGTGCCAGCAGTTTCGGACAGGGGAGGGAGCAGTACTTC.

This clonotype was seen repeatedly, ten times or more. The chain recombines TRBV28 with TRBJ2-5; 9 bases are a match to TRBD2. Germline lookup yields CDR1 MDHEN and CDR2 SYDVKM. The CDR3 length is 15 residues. V trimming: 0 bases; J trimming: 3 bases; junction bases outside the gene matches: 2. This CDR3 is CASSLWAGGEETQYF. The CDR3 nucleotides read TGTGCCAGCAGTTTATGGGCGGGAGGGGAAGAGACCCAGTACTTC. The whole variable domain, filled in from reference TRBV28 and TRBJ2-5, reads DVKVTQSSRYLVKRTGEKVFLECVQDMDHENMFWYRQDPGLGLRLIYFSYDVKMKEKGDIPEGYSVSREKKERFSLILESASTNQTSMYLCASSLWAGGEETQYFGPGTRLLVL.

This clonotype was seen ten or more times. The chain carries TRBV10-1 and TRBJ2-2; the D gene is possibly TRBD1 (6 bases). Germline CDR1 is WNHNN and CDR2 is SYGVQD (reference sequence). Between the trimmed V and J ends, which lost 1 base and 7 bases, there was a span of 13 bases. The CDR3 runs 15 residues. CDR3 region: CASSEYRTAIGELFF. As DNA, the CDR3 is TGCGCCAGCAGTGAGTACAGGACAGCGATCGGGGAGCTGTTTTTT.

This clonotype has just a few counts. The V call is TRBV7-2, the J call TRBJ2-1, with 12 bases lining up with TRBD2. Trimming cost V 1 base and J 7 bases; bases outside gene matches: 5. This CDR3 comprises 16 residues. Germline CDR1 is SGHTA and CDR2 is FQGNSA. In DNA, the CDR3 is TGTGCCAGCAGCTTAGGTCGCCTAGCGGGGGGGAATGAGCAGTTCTTC. Protein sequence: CASSLGRLAGGNEQFF.

The genes are TRBV7-6 and TRBJ1-1; D unclear. The CDR3 length is 13 residues. V was pared by 1 base and J by 6 bases, with 9 bases between. Germline CDR1 reads SGHVS; CDR2 reads FNYEAQ. The CDR3 DNA reads TGTGCCAGCAGCTTAGAAGAGTTGGCTGAAGCTTTCTTT. It encodes CASSLEELAEAFF.

This clonotype was observed at least ten times. This sequence joins TRBV29-1 and TRBJ2-4, with D possibly being TRBD1 (6 bases). CDR1 is SQVTM and CDR2 is ANQGSEA in the germline V gene. The V gene lost 4 bases and the J gene lost 0 bases, with 16 bases spanning the gap. CDR3 size: 16 residues. CDR3 DNA: TGCAGCGTTGTGGCAGGGGACCCCCTAGCCAAAAACATTCAGTACTTC. It encodes CSVVAGDPLAKNIQYF.

V is TRBV20-1 and J is TRBJ2-3; TRBD2 might be the D (6 bases). The V gene's germline CDR1 is DFQATT and CDR2 SNEGSKA (reference sequence). CDR3 size: 15 residues. V lost 0 bases and J 0 bases, leaving 10 bases between the germline ends. The CDR3 region has the DNA TGCAGTGCTAGAGATTTGCGGGACAGCACAGATACGCAGTATTTT. Translating it yields CSARDLRDSTDTQYF.

This clonotype was counted only a few times. V usage is TRBV6-1 and J usage is TRBJ1-5; 7 nucleotides line up with TRBD1. This CDR3 contains 16 residues. Germline CDR1 MNHNS, CDR2 SASEGT. V shed 7 bases, J shed 3 bases, and the junction held 12 bases outside the gene matches. CDR3 amino acids: CASTSQEGAANQPQHF. CDR3 nucleotide sequence: TGTGCCAGCACCTCTCAAGAGGGGGCGGCCAATCAGCCCCAGCATTTT.

This clonotype was seen at least ten times. The chain recombines TRBV9 with TRBJ2-5; a possible D gene is TRBD2 (6 bases). The CDR3 length is 14 residues. V was trimmed by 2 bases and J by 3 bases, leaving 11 bases between them. The germline V gene has CDR1 SGDLS and CDR2 YYNGEE. The chain's CDR3 is CASSVGTLKETQYF. CDR3 DNA sequence: TGTGCCAGCAGCGTGGGGACTCTAAAAGAGACCCAGTACTTC.

This chain uses TRBV27 with TRBJ1-2; no clear D. Trimming pared 1 base from V and 2 bases from J, leaving 8 bases between. From germline, CDR1 is MNHEY and CDR2 SMNVEV (reference sequence). The CDR3 totals 14 residues. CDR3 nucleotide sequence: TGTGCCAGCAGTTTATTGCCCAGAAACTATGGCTACACCTTC. It translates to CASSLLPRNYGYTF.

This chain joins TRBV11-2 and TRBJ2-5, with 8 positions matching TRBD1. Germline CDR1 SGHAT, CDR2 FQNNGV. Trimming removed 5 bases from V and 3 bases from J; junction bases left unmatched: 5. This CDR3 region has 14 residues. The CDR3 nucleotides read TGTGCCAGCAGCCACTGGACAGGGAAAGAGACCCAGTACTTC. This sequence encodes CASSHWTGKETQYF.

This clonotype came up many times. The J gene is TRBJ2-3, the V gene TRBV15; 11 bases are shared with TRBD2. J lost 3 bases, V lost 5 bases, and 4 bases had no gene match. The germline V gene has CDR1 LNHNV and CDR2 YYDKDF (reference sequence). CDR3 length: 15 residues. CDR3 sequence (DNA): TGTGCCACCAGCGGGGGGACTAGCGGAACAGATACGCAGTATTTT. It translates to CATSGGTSGTDTQYF.

In its sample, this clonotype was seen a few times. CDR3 coding DNA: TGTGCCACCAGTGATTACGGGACAGGACACAATGAGCAGTTCTTC. Translating gives CATSDYGTGHNEQFF. The rearrangement uses TRBV24-1 and TRBJ2-1, with TRBD1 matching over 8 bases. Per germline, CDR1 KGHDR and CDR2 SFDVKD. V was clipped by 2 bases and J by 5 bases; unmatched bases: 4. CDR3 length: 15 amino acids.

This clonotype was seen many times. The CDR3 reads CASRRRDGLFAGANVLTF. CDR3 coding DNA: TGTGCCAGCAGACGCCGGGACGGCCTTTTCGCTGGGGCCAACGTCCTGACTTTC. The gene calls are TRBV6-6 and TRBJ2-6; D assignment may be TRBD1 or TRBD2 (5 bases each). Trimming cost V 6 bases and J 2 bases, with 20 bases left between them. This CDR3 contains 18 residues. Looked up from germline, CDR1 is MNHNY and CDR2 is SVGAGI (reference sequence).

The chain links TRBV7-6 to TRBJ1-4, with D uncertain. CDR1 and CDR2 (germline): SGHVS, FNYEAQ. Trimming took 2 bases from V and 8 from J, leaving 12 bases between them. The CDR3 is made up of 14 amino acids. In DNA form, the CDR3 reads TGTGCCAGCAGCTTATCCTCAGGCGGAGAAAAACTGTTTTTT. Encoded protein: CASSLSSGGEKLFF.

This clonotype was seen many times. This chain connects TRBV10-3 to TRBJ1-5, with TRBD1 matching 10 bases. The CDR3 loop spans 13 amino acids. The V segment lost 6 bases and the J segment 11 bases; nucleotides outside the gene matches: 7. Germline V gene sequence: CDR1 ENHRY, CDR2 SYGVKD. The CDR3: CAISDRGQRAQHF. The CDR3, as DNA: TGTGCCATCAGCGACAGGGGGCAAAGGGCCCAGCATTTT.

This clonotype was seen more than once but under ten times. V is TRBV6-6 and J is TRBJ1-3; TRBD1 matches at 10 bases. The CDR3 spans 15 residues. Germline lookup yields CDR1 MNHNY and CDR2 SVGAGI (reference sequence). V trimming: 2 bases; J trimming: 10 bases; junction bases outside the gene matches: 8. Here the CDR3 DNA reads TGTGCCAGCAGTTACGCGGACAGGGGGGGTGAGACCATATATTTT. Residues: CASSYADRGGETIYF.

The sample holds many counts of this clonotype. The chain joins TRBV24-1 to TRBJ1-5; the D gene is possibly TRBD1 (5 bases). V was shortened by 5 bases and J by 1 base, with 11 bases between the two germline ends. CDR1 is KGHDR and CDR2 is SFDVKD in the germline V gene. The CDR3 contains 15 residues. This CDR3 reads CATSAQGGSNQPQHF. Written as DNA, the CDR3 is TGTGCCACCAGTGCGCAGGGTGGGAGCAATCAGCCCCAGCATTTT.